The clone carrying this T cell receptor beta chain was detected ten times or more. This record comes from a study of tumor-infiltrating lymphocytes in primary liver carcinoma. Without any cell sorting, roughly 20-30 mg of bulk tissue yielded co-extracted RNA and DNA. There are 15 residues in the CDR3. The trim removed 5 bases at V and 3 bases at J, leaving 5 bases unmatched. Germline V gene lookup returns CDR1 SEHNR and CDR2 FQNEAQ (reference sequence). TCR beta cDNA was prepared out of 500 ng total RNA by means of a constant-region primer. ARM-PCR was slightly modified, and three nested multiplex PCR rounds with it gave rise to the TCR beta libraries. TRBV1-TRBV30 forward and Cbeta reverse primers drove the first two roughly 10-cycle rounds. MiXCR was run by TCRdb on the multiplex PCR reads, yielding one entry per CDR3 protein. This sample has around 70,000 distinct CDR3 sequences, with nearly 70% found just once.

The sample taken for sequencing was liver tumor tissue from sampling region 4. Indicated subset: tumor region T4, right-lateral pole. This TCR was sampled from a man aged 35 to 55 with primary liver carcinoma and hepatitis B virus infection. The V and J genes are TRBV7-9 and TRBJ2-1, with TRBD1 matching 9 bases. CDR3 residues: CASSRGGQGYNEQFF. The CDR3 nucleotides read TGTGCCAGCAGCCGAGGGGGACAGGGCTACAATGAGCAGTTCTTC.